This T cell receptor beta chain comes out of a study of blood T cell repertoires in COVID-19. The wider study: Researchers got acute and convalescent COVID-19 samples from the United States, Italy and Spain. T cells, B-cell-depleted T cells, or PBMCs provided the cDNA or gDNA that served as material.

As originally analysed: For nucleated cells, counts were estimated from reference gene primer amplification. The method was immunoSEQ multiplex PCR; TCRdb's version includes in-frame clones alone and lacks a portion of them. V, J and clone size reflect that table, while D and trimming were determined from the DNA. The sample includes 110,000 to 150,000 clones, around 84% of them seen just once. The sequence was obtained from a woman in her sixties with acute or convalescent COVID-19. Sequencing was done on a sample of peripheral blood.

The CDR3 region has the DNA TGTGCCAGCAGCTTGGCCGGGGGGCGGGATTCACCCCTCCACTTT. It encodes CASSLAGGRDSPLHF. The chain joins TRBV5-6 to TRBJ1-6; a weak D match, TRBD1 (6 bases). This CDR3 spans 15 amino acids. Trimming took 0 bases from V and 8 from J, leaving 12 bases between them. The germline gives CDR1 SGHDT, CDR2 YYEEEE.